The 30 T cell receptor beta chains in this list originate from one sample, sequenced in a study of blood T cell repertoires in COVID-19. Clones were sequenced by immunoSEQ multiplex PCR, and TCRdb holds only the in-frame ones, with some missing. The sample lists around 230,000 clones; 65% to 90% were seen once. The sample was peripheral blood. All receptors come from a man aged 50 or older with COVID-19, enrolled during active disease.

This rearrangement joins TRBV9 to TRBJ2-1; TRBD2 agrees at 7 bases. This CDR3 comprises 14 residues. Trimming removed 4 bases from V and 3 bases from J; junction bases left unmatched: 4. Germline V gives CDR1 SGDLS, CDR2 YYNGEE. The DNA for the CDR3 is TGTGCCAGCAGCAAACCGGGAGGCTACAATGAGCAGTTCTTC. As protein: CASSKPGGYNEQFF.

This chain joins TRBV5-5 and TRBJ1-2; D is ambiguous. V was shortened by 4 bases and J by 5 bases, with 9 bases between the two germline ends. The CDR3 has 12 residues. Germline V CDR1 and CDR2: SGHKS, YYEKEE (reference sequence). The CDR3 DNA reads as TGTGCCAGCAGCCCCTCGTATTATGGCTACACCTTC. This sequence encodes CASSPSYYGYTF.

The chain combines TRBV24-1 with TRBJ2-3, with TRBD2 matching 10 bases. CDR3 length: 16 residues. CDR1 and CDR2 (germline): KGHDR, SFDVKD. V shed 3 bases and J 0 bases; nucleotides not matched to a gene: 2. DNA of the CDR3: TGTGCCACCAGTGATCCGACTAGCGGGAGCACAGATACGCAGTATTTT. It yields the protein CATSDPTSGSTDTQYF.

The chain joins TRBV3-1 (or the pseudogene TRBV3-2) to TRBJ2-3, with TRBD2 as a possible D gene (5 bases). The V and J ends lost 1 base and 7 bases respectively, with 6 bases between them. The CDR3 has 12 amino acids. The germline gives CDR1 LGHDT, CDR2 YNNKEL (reference sequence). CDR3 sequence: CASSQAGNTQYF. CDR3 bases: TGTGCCAGCAGCCAAGCGGGGAATACGCAGTATTTT.

The chain combines TRBV12-3 or TRBV12-4 with TRBJ2-7; weak D call: TRBD1 (5 bases). This CDR3 has 13 amino acids. V shed 6 bases and J shed 2 bases, with 11 bases lying between them. The CDR3: CASRSTVAYEQYF. CDR3 bases: TGTGCCAGCAGATCGACAGTAGCCTACGAGCAGTACTTC.

The chain links TRBV14 to TRBJ1-2; 8 bases align to TRBD1. V was clipped by 5 bases and J by 8 bases; unmatched bases: 19. CDR3 length: 17 residues. In germline, CDR1 is SGHDN, CDR2 FVKESK. CDR3 DNA: TGTGCCAGCAGCTGGGAGGGACAGGCCACAGGGAACGGAGGCTACACCTTC. Translation: CASSWEGQATGNGGYTF.

The rearrangement uses TRBV28 and TRBJ1-6, with 9 bases lining up with TRBD1. V shed 7 bases and J 2 bases; nucleotides not matched to a gene: 6. Germline CDR1 is MDHEN and CDR2 is SYDVKM. This CDR3 comprises 16 residues. CDR3 sequence (DNA): TGTGCCAGCACCTACAGGGGGCGTACCTATAATTCACCCCTCCACTTT. This codes for CASTYRGRTYNSPLHF.

The chain recombines TRBV7-2 with TRBJ2-7; possibly TRBD1 for D (6 bases). The CDR3 is 13 residues long. Germline assignment: CDR1 SGHTA and CDR2 FQGNSA. V lost 5 bases and J lost 4, with 12 bases in between. CDR3 in amino acids: CASSGQFMYEQYF. The CDR3 DNA follows: TGTGCCAGCAGCGGACAGTTTATGTACGAGCAGTACTTC.

The chain uses TRBV28 and TRBJ2-7; a weak D match, TRBD1 (6 bases). CDR1 is MDHEN and CDR2 is SYDVKM in the germline V gene. The CDR3 contains 14 residues. V was shortened by 3 bases and J by 3 bases, with 12 bases between the two germline ends. The CDR3 DNA reads TGTGCCAGCAGTTTGCCAGGGGTGAACTACGAGCAGTACTTC. Translating it yields CASSLPGVNYEQYF.

The rearrangement uses TRBV5-4 and TRBJ2-1; TRBD1 agrees at 7 bases. V shed 4 bases, J shed 0 bases, and the junction held 7 bases outside the gene matches. The CDR3 consists of 16 residues. CDR1 and CDR2 from the germline V gene are SGHNT and YYREEE (reference sequence). The CDR3 spells CASSRGQASSYNEQFF. In DNA form, the CDR3 reads TGTGCCAGCAGCCGTGGACAGGCTAGCTCCTACAATGAGCAGTTCTTC.

The rearrangement uses TRBV6-2 or TRBV6-3 and TRBJ2-7; D perhaps matches TRBD2 (6 bases). Germline CDR1 MNHEY, CDR2 SVGEGT. The CDR3 length is 15 residues. V lost 2 bases, J lost 0 bases, and 11 bases lay in between. The CDR3 DNA sequence: TGTGCCAGCAGTTACGCGGGACCCAGCTCCTACGAGCAGTACTTC. Its translation is CASSYAGPSSYEQYF.

The chain uses TRBV7-2 and TRBJ1-2; TRBD1 might be the D (6 bases). V was pared by 1 base and J by 6 bases, with 18 bases between. Looked up from germline, CDR1 is SGHTA and CDR2 is FQGNSA. The CDR3 has 16 residues. The CDR3 spells CASSLEGVWTSDGYTF. CDR3 in DNA: TGTGCCAGCAGCTTAGAGGGGGTATGGACATCAGATGGCTACACCTTC. The complete variable domain, with remaining parts taken from reference TRBV7-2 and TRBJ1-2, reads GAGVSQSPSNKVTEKGKDVELRCDPISGHTALYWYRQSLGQGLEFLIYFQGNSAPDKSGLPSDRFSAERTGGSVSTLTIQRTQQEDSAVYLCASSLEGVWTSDGYTFGSGTRLTVV.

The genes are TRBV3-1 (or the pseudogene TRBV3-2) and TRBJ2-7; the match to TRBD1 covers 9 bases. J gave up 2 bases and V 2 bases, and 7 bases lay outside the gene matches. This CDR3 has 16 residues. CDR1 is LGHDT, CDR2 YNNKEL, per germline (reference sequence). This CDR3 is CASSQSPGTGTYEQYF. CDR3 coding DNA: TGTGCCAGCAGCCAATCCCCCGGGACAGGGACCTACGAGCAGTACTTC.

This clone has more than one count but fewer than ten. The chain uses TRBV28 and TRBJ1-2; D is possibly TRBD1 (6 bases). Germline V CDR1 and CDR2: MDHEN, SYDVKM. The CDR3 totals 14 residues. Trimming took 5 bases from V and 3 from J, leaving 13 bases between them. CDR3 nucleotides: TGTGCCAGCAGTCTAACAGGGAGGGACTATGGCTACACCTTC. It translates to CASSLTGRDYGYTF.

The chain couples TRBV14 to TRBJ2-1; 8 bases match TRBD1. Looked up from germline, CDR1 is SGHDN and CDR2 is FVKESK. Losses at the gene ends were 1 base for V and 8 bases for J; bases not matched to a gene: 7. The CDR3 runs to 15 residues. CDR3 protein: CASSQGAGGYYEQFF. DNA for the CDR3: TGTGCCAGCAGCCAAGGGGCAGGGGGCTATTATGAGCAGTTCTTC.

The V and J genes are TRBV11-3 and TRBJ2-3; 7 bases are shared with TRBD1. The CDR3 loop spans 15 amino acids. Germline V gene sequence: CDR1 SGHNT, CDR2 YENEEA. V shed 0 bases and J 2 bases; nucleotides not matched to a gene: 2. CDR3 coding DNA: TGTGCCAGCAGCTTAGATAGGGGGCTCACAGATACGCAGTATTTT. Translation: CASSLDRGLTDTQYF.

The genes are TRBV18 and TRBJ1-1; D perhaps matches TRBD1 (5 bases). The CDR3 has 16 amino acids. The germline V and J ends were trimmed by 3 bases and 1 base, with 15 bases remaining between them. The V gene's germline CDR1 is KGHSH and CDR2 LQKENI. In DNA form, the CDR3 reads TGTGCCAGCTCACCCGGGCAGGGAGGATGGAACACTGAAGCTTTCTTT. It specifies CASSPGQGGWNTEAFF.

The genes are TRBV29-1 and TRBJ1-2, with D possibly TRBD1 on 5 matching bases. Trimming took off 6 bases at V and 7 bases at J, with 15 bases between the two ends. The germline CDR1 and CDR2 sequences are SQVTM and ANQGSEA. This CDR3 is 12 amino acids long. The CDR3 is CSVLGGFSGYTF. DNA of the CDR3: TGCAGCGTCCTTGGGGGGTTTAGTGGCTACACCTTC. Complete variable domain (other parts from reference TRBV29-1 and TRBJ1-2): SAVISQKPSRDICQRGTSLTIQCQVDSQVTMMFWYRQQPGQSLTLIATANQGSEATYESGFVIDKFPISRPNLTFSTLTVSNMSPEDSSIYLCSVLGGFSGYTFGSGTRLTVV.

The V and J genes are TRBV10-3 and TRBJ1-5; tentatively, D is TRBD1 (5 bases). The CDR3 sequence is 13 residues long. From germline, CDR1 is ENHRY and CDR2 SYGVKD. V lost 6 bases to trimming and J lost 1 base, with 7 bases between them. This CDR3 is CAIRRDSNQPQHF. As DNA, the CDR3 is TGTGCCATCAGGCGGGACAGCAATCAGCCCCAGCATTTT.

The chain combines TRBV4-1 with TRBJ2-7; TRBD1 agrees at 7 bases. The germline CDR1 and CDR2 sequences are MGHRA and YSYEKL. The CDR3 spans 15 residues. V shed 0 bases, J shed 3 bases, and the junction held 5 bases outside the gene matches. Written as DNA, the CDR3 is TGCGCCAGCAGCCAAGATTGGGCAGGGGGCTACGAGCAGTACTTC. It codes for CASSQDWAGGYEQYF.

This clone has just one count. CDR3 region: CASSGPGGQGSHEQYF. Here the CDR3 DNA reads TGTGCCAGCAGCGGCCCTGGAGGACAGGGTTCACACGAGCAGTACTTC. This sequence joins TRBV7-2 and TRBJ2-7; TRBD1 matches at 8 bases. Trimming at V came to 5 bases and at J to 5 bases, leaving 14 bases not matched to a gene. Germline V gives CDR1 SGHTA, CDR2 FQGNSA. The CDR3 is 16 residues long.

The rearrangement joins TRBV5-1 to TRBJ2-7; tentative D call: TRBD1 (6 bases). Trimming removed 3 bases from V and 3 bases from J, with 10 bases in between. The CDR3 length is 13 residues. CDR1 is SGHRS and CDR2 is YFSETQ in the germline V gene. The CDR3 DNA sequence: TGCGCCAGCAGCTCGGACAGATTCTACGAGCAGTACTTC. Translated: CASSSDRFYEQYF.

The V gene is TRBV5-8, the J gene TRBJ1-2; TRBD1 aligns across 8 bases. J gave up 8 bases and V 0 bases, and 18 bases lay outside the gene matches. In germline, CDR1 is SGHTS, CDR2 YDEGEE. This CDR3 comprises 18 residues. The CDR3 spells CASSLGISVSRGRQGYTF. In DNA, the CDR3 is TGTGCCAGCAGCTTGGGAATATCCGTGAGCAGGGGGCGTCAGGGCTACACCTTC.

In regard to this clone: One end of the junction fails to match germline, which may point to a read error. This chain links TRBV19 with TRBJ2-3; TRBD2 aligns across 11 bases. Germline V gene data show CDR1 as LNHDA and CDR2 as SQIVND (reference sequence). The CDR3 runs 15 residues. Here the CDR3 reads CASSSGGALADTQYF. The CDR3 bases are TGTGCCAGCAGTAGCGGGGGGGCCCTGGCAGATACGCAGTATTTT.

The chain combines TRBV7-2 with TRBJ2-3, with 7 bases that match TRBD1. Per the germline V gene, CDR1 is SGHTA and CDR2 is FQGNSA. The CDR3 runs 15 residues. The ends lost 5 bases at V and 5 bases at J; junction bases unmatched: 10. This chain's CDR3 is CASSVHPQGIDTQYF. Here the CDR3 DNA reads TGTGCCAGCAGCGTTCATCCACAGGGGATAGATACGCAGTATTTT.

The genes are TRBV11-1 and TRBJ2-5, with D possibly TRBD2 on 6 matching bases. CDR1 and CDR2 (germline): SGHAT, FQDESV (reference sequence). The CDR3 loop spans 13 amino acids. Trimming left V 6 bases short and J 0 bases short, with 8 bases between. CDR3 in DNA: TGTGCCAGCAGTCGGGGGTACCAAGAGACCCAGTACTTC. Its translation is CASSRGYQETQYF.

This clone was recorded once. The chain carries TRBV5-8 and TRBJ1-2; a possible D gene is TRBD1 (6 bases). The germline gives CDR1 SGHTS, CDR2 YDEGEE. Deletions cut 4 bases from V and 8 bases from J, with 18 bases between. This CDR3 spans 14 amino acids. CDR3 in DNA: TGTGCCAGCAGCCCGAGGACAGCCCCAGCCGGCTACACCTTC. It codes for CASSPRTAPAGYTF.

The V call is TRBV5-6, the J call TRBJ2-7, with D perhaps TRBD1 (6 bases). Deletions cut 4 bases from V and 2 bases from J, with 13 bases between. The CDR3 is 14 residues long. Germline V lookup: CDR1 SGHDT, CDR2 YYEEEE. CDR3 loop: CASSLLQGTYEQYF. CDR3 in DNA: TGTGCCAGCAGCCTCCTACAGGGTACCTACGAGCAGTACTTC.

This rearrangement joins TRBV19 to TRBJ2-7; possibly TRBD1 for D (6 bases). CDR3 length: 13 amino acids. Germline loops: CDR1 LNHDA, CDR2 SQIVND (reference sequence). The V gene lost 7 bases and the J gene lost 6 bases, with 16 bases spanning the gap. This CDR3 reads CASNSLQGSEQYF. The CDR3, as DNA: TGTGCCAGTAATTCACTACAGGGAAGCGAGCAGTACTTC.

This rearrangement joins TRBV19 to TRBJ2-2; D is perhaps TRBD1 (8 bases). Trimming removed 6 bases at V and 4 bases at J, with 18 bases between. This CDR3 has 16 amino acids. Germline CDR1 LNHDA, CDR2 SQIVND (reference sequence). The CDR3 DNA sequence: TGTGCCAGTAGACTTCTGGGGGGGACAGGCACCGGGGAGCTGTTTTTT. Encoded protein: CASRLLGGTGTGELFF.